The rows below give T cell receptor beta chains drawn from one sample of a study of blood T cell repertoires in COVID-19. Assay used: immunoSEQ multiplex PCR; TCRdb lists only in-frame clones, some missing. The sample comprises over 350,000 clones, more than 75% of which are singletons, and over 0.9% rests with the top ten. Sequences were obtained from PBMCs or T cells enriched from blood (not recorded which). These receptors all come from a woman in her 30s with acute COVID-19. Each CDR3 is given with its conserved first and last residue. Fields, in order: clone size, J gene, D gene, V gene, CDR3 DNA, CDR3 protein. A D gene is named only where the DNA matches it firmly. Some rows have no size entry. The others give once, few or many, or a class for an expanded clone.

clone size: once
J gene: TRBJ1-3
D gene: NA
V gene: TRBV10-3
CDR3 DNA: TGTGCCACCTCCCCCCTTCCCCTCTCTGGAAACACCATATATTTT
CDR3 protein: CATSPLPLSGNTIYF

clone size: NA
J gene: TRBJ2-6
D gene: NA
V gene: TRBV18
CDR3 DNA: TGTGCCAGCTCAGGCGGAGAAGCTGGGGCCAACGTCCTGACTTTC
CDR3 protein: CASSGGEAGANVLTF

clone size: once
J gene: TRBJ1-1
D gene: NA
V gene: TRBV18
CDR3 DNA: TGTGCCAGCTCACCAACTAGGGCGGGGAACACTGAAGCTTTCTTT
CDR3 protein: CASSPTRAGNTEAFF

clone size: NA
J gene: TRBJ1-2
D gene: TRBD1
V gene: TRBV9
CDR3 DNA: TGTGCCAGCAGCGTAGGTACAGGGGGCCAGGACTATGGCTACACCTTC
CDR3 protein: CASSVGTGGQDYGYTF

clone size: NA
J gene: TRBJ2-1
D gene: NA
V gene: TRBV3-1/TRBV3-2
CDR3 DNA: TGTGCCAGCAGCCGAGCGGGCAATGAGCAGTTCTTC
CDR3 protein: CASSRAGNEQFF

clone size: NA
J gene: TRBJ1-6
D gene: TRBD1
V gene: TRBV10-2
CDR3 DNA: TGCGCCACGTGGACAGGGGGAGGATCACCCCTCCACTTT
CDR3 protein: CATWTGGGSPLHF

clone size: NA
J gene: TRBJ1-2
D gene: NA
V gene: TRBV2
CDR3 DNA: TGTGCCAGCAGTGCCGGACAGCGCTATGGCTACACCTTC
CDR3 protein: CASSAGQRYGYTF

clone size: NA
J gene: TRBJ1-5
D gene: NA
V gene: TRBV6-6
CDR3 DNA: TGTGCCAGCAGTTACTCGCCACGGGGTAGCAATCAGCCCCAGCATTTT
CDR3 protein: CASSYSPRGSNQPQHF

clone size: NA
J gene: TRBJ2-7
D gene: NA
V gene: TRBV7-7
CDR3 DNA: TGTGCCAGCAGCTACGGACAGTCCTACGAGCAGTACTTC
CDR3 protein: CASSYGQSYEQYF

clone size: few
J gene: TRBJ2-3
D gene: TRBD1
V gene: TRBV5-4
CDR3 DNA: TGTGCCAGCAGCCCGCAGGGACAGGGGCCAGATACGCAGTATTTT
CDR3 protein: CASSPQGQGPDTQYF

clone size: NA
J gene: TRBJ2-7
D gene: NA
V gene: TRBV5-6
CDR3 DNA: TGTGCCAGCAGCCTTAGGGGGGGCGGTTACGAGCAGTACTTC
CDR3 protein: CASSLRGGGYEQYF

clone size: NA
J gene: TRBJ1-5
D gene: TRBD1
V gene: TRBV15
CDR3 DNA: TGTGCCACGAGCCGGGACAGGGAGAGGAGCAATCAGCCCCAGCATTTT
CDR3 protein: CATSRDRERSNQPQHF

clone size: NA
J gene: TRBJ1-6
D gene: TRBD1
V gene: TRBV5-6
CDR3 DNA: TGTGCCAGCAACCGGGGACAGATTAATTCACCCCTCCACTTT
CDR3 protein: CASNRGQINSPLHF

clone size: NA
J gene: TRBJ2-2
D gene: NA
V gene: TRBV5-8
CDR3 DNA: TGTGCCAGCAGCTACGAACGGAGGAACACCGGGGAGCTGTTTTTT
CDR3 protein: CASSYERRNTGELFF

clone size: NA
J gene: TRBJ2-1
D gene: TRBD2
V gene: TRBV4-1
CDR3 DNA: TGCGCCAGCAGCAAGGGAGGAGCGGGGGGGAATTACAATGAGCAGTTCTTC
CDR3 protein: CASSKGGAGGNYNEQFF

clone size: few
J gene: TRBJ2-7
D gene: TRBD1
V gene: TRBV6-5
CDR3 DNA: TGTGCCAGCAGGAGGGCAGGGGGCTCCTACGAGCAGTACTTC
CDR3 protein: CASRRAGGSYEQYF

clone size: NA
J gene: TRBJ2-7
D gene: NA
V gene: TRBV9
CDR3 DNA: TGTGCCAGCAGCGTATCGGGGGACAGCTCCTACGAGCAGTACTTC
CDR3 protein: CASSVSGDSSYEQYF

clone size: NA
J gene: TRBJ1-6
D gene: NA
V gene: TRBV5-5
CDR3 DNA: TGTGCCAGCAGCTTGGCTCCCGGGAATTCACCCCTCCACTTT
CDR3 protein: CASSLAPGNSPLHF

clone size: NA
J gene: TRBJ2-1
D gene: TRBD1
V gene: TRBV6-1
CDR3 DNA: TGTGCCAGCAGTGACGCCTGGACAGGGACCTACAATGAGCAGTTCTTC
CDR3 protein: CASSDAWTGTYNEQFF

clone size: NA
J gene: TRBJ2-2
D gene: TRBD1
V gene: TRBV6-5
CDR3 DNA: TGTGCCAGCGATACGGTACAGGGGTGGACCGGGGAGCTGTTTTTT
CDR3 protein: CASDTVQGWTGELFF

clone size: NA
J gene: TRBJ2-1
D gene: NA
V gene: TRBV24-1
CDR3 DNA: TGTGCCACCAGTGCCCCGATCGGAGAGCGGCGGGACTACAATGAGCAGTTCTTC
CDR3 protein: CATSAPIGERRDYNEQFF

clone size: NA
J gene: TRBJ1-5
D gene: NA
V gene: TRBV3-1/TRBV3-2
CDR3 DNA: TGTGCCAGCAGCCCCAACAGGGTCAATCAGCCCCAGCATTTT
CDR3 protein: CASSPNRVNQPQHF

clone size: NA
J gene: TRBJ2-1
D gene: NA
V gene: TRBV11-2
CDR3 DNA: TGTGCCAGCAGCTTAGATCTGGGCCCCGGCAATGAGCAGTTCTTC
CDR3 protein: CASSLDLGPGNEQFF

clone size: NA
J gene: TRBJ2-7
D gene: NA
V gene: TRBV19
CDR3 DNA: TGTGCCAGTAAGGAGACAGGCCGGGAGCAGTACTTC
CDR3 protein: CASKETGREQYF

clone size: NA
J gene: TRBJ1-6
D gene: TRBD1
V gene: TRBV28
CDR3 DNA: TGTGCCAGCAGTTTAACATTGGGACAGGGGGCTAATTCACCCCTCCACTTT
CDR3 protein: CASSLTLGQGANSPLHF

clone size: NA
J gene: TRBJ1-1
D gene: TRBD1
V gene: TRBV3-1/TRBV3-2
CDR3 DNA: TGTGCCAGCAGCCGCGGACAGGGCGGGGGCACTGAAGCTTTCTTT
CDR3 protein: CASSRGQGGGTEAFF

clone size: NA
J gene: TRBJ2-3
D gene: TRBD2
V gene: TRBV5-1
CDR3 DNA: TGCGCCAGCAGCTCCGCTAAGGCTAGCGGACCCACAGATACGCAGTATTTT
CDR3 protein: CASSSAKASGPTDTQYF

clone size: NA
J gene: TRBJ1-1
D gene: NA
V gene: TRBV7-2
CDR3 DNA: TGTGCCAGCAGCGCGAGACAGGTACTTGAAGCTTTCTTT
CDR3 protein: CASSARQVLEAFF

clone size: NA
J gene: TRBJ1-6
D gene: TRBD1
V gene: TRBV6-5
CDR3 DNA: TGTGCCAGCAGTTGGGGACAGGGGGTCGGTAATTCACCCCTCCACTTT
CDR3 protein: CASSWGQGVGNSPLHF

clone size: few
J gene: TRBJ1-2
D gene: NA
V gene: TRBV3-1/TRBV3-2
CDR3 DNA: TGTGCCAGCAGTACGGGGATGGGTGGCTACACCTTC
CDR3 protein: CASSTGMGGYTF

clone size: NA
J gene: TRBJ2-7
D gene: NA
V gene: TRBV2
CDR3 DNA: TGTGCCAGCAGAACACAGGGAACGCAAGGGGAGCAGTACTTC
CDR3 protein: CASRTQGTQGEQYF

clone size: NA
J gene: TRBJ2-6
D gene: NA
V gene: TRBV10-1
CDR3 DNA: TGCGCCAGCAGTGACAGCTCTGGGGCCAACGTCCTGACTTTC
CDR3 protein: CASSDSSGANVLTF

clone size: NA
J gene: TRBJ1-1
D gene: NA
V gene: TRBV19
CDR3 DNA: TGTGCCAGTAGTATCAGCGGGAGCTCGAACACTGAAGCTTTCTTT
CDR3 protein: CASSISGSSNTEAFF

clone size: NA
J gene: TRBJ1-1
D gene: TRBD1
V gene: TRBV2
CDR3 DNA: TGTGCCAGAGCGACAGGGATGAACACTGAAGCTTTCTTT
CDR3 protein: CARATGMNTEAFF

clone size: NA
J gene: TRBJ1-2
D gene: NA
V gene: TRBV29-1
CDR3 DNA: TGCAGCGTTGGGGGCAGCACTAACTATGGCTACACCTTC
CDR3 protein: CSVGGSTNYGYTF

clone size: NA
J gene: TRBJ1-5
D gene: NA
V gene: TRBV4-2
CDR3 DNA: TGTGCCAGCAGCCAAGATCGGGCGGGGCTTCGCAATCAGCCCCAGCATTTT
CDR3 protein: CASSQDRAGLRNQPQHF

clone size: once
J gene: TRBJ2-4
D gene: TRBD2
V gene: TRBV12-5
CDR3 DNA: TGTGCTAGTGGTTTGGGACTAGCGGGGGCCGGGACGAACATTCAGTACTTC
CDR3 protein: CASGLGLAGAGTNIQYF

clone size: few
J gene: TRBJ1-5
D gene: NA
V gene: TRBV15
CDR3 DNA: TGTGCCACCAGCAGAGACAGGGTTGCCAATCAGCCCCAGCATTTT
CDR3 protein: CATSRDRVANQPQHF

clone size: NA
J gene: TRBJ2-7
D gene: TRBD1
V gene: TRBV30
CDR3 DNA: TGTGCCTGGAGTCAAGGGACAGGGATTTTCTACGAGCAGTACTTC
CDR3 protein: CAWSQGTGIFYEQYF

clone size: NA
J gene: TRBJ1-2
D gene: NA
V gene: TRBV5-1
CDR3 DNA: TGCGCCAGCAGCCTACGTGGGGGCGCTGACTATGGCTACACCTTC
CDR3 protein: CASSLRGGADYGYTF

clone size: few
J gene: TRBJ1-1
D gene: TRBD1
V gene: TRBV19
CDR3 DNA: TGTGCCAGTAGACTGGACAGGGACCCCCGTCTAGCTTTCTTT
CDR3 protein: CASRLDRDPRLAFF

clone size: NA
J gene: TRBJ2-2
D gene: NA
V gene: TRBV2
CDR3 DNA: TGTGCCAGCAAATTAGCTTTTGAGGAAACCGGGGAGCTGTTTTTT
CDR3 protein: CASKLAFEETGELFF

clone size: NA
J gene: TRBJ1-6
D gene: NA
V gene: TRBV5-5
CDR3 DNA: TGTGCCAGCAGCTTGGTCTCGTCATTCTGGAGACAGGTTAATTCACCCCTCCACTTT
CDR3 protein: CASSLVSSFWRQVNSPLHF

clone size: NA
J gene: TRBJ2-5
D gene: NA
V gene: TRBV5-1
CDR3 DNA: TGCGCCAGCAGCTTAAGTCCGGGTGGGGGAGGAACTCCGCCCCAGTACTTC
CDR3 protein: CASSLSPGGGGTPPQYF

clone size: few
J gene: TRBJ2-1
D gene: NA
V gene: TRBV23-1
CDR3 DNA: TGCGCCGGGGGGACAGCCCTGAAGGTCTATGAGCAGTTCTTC
CDR3 protein: CAGGTALKVYEQFF

clone size: NA
J gene: TRBJ2-7
D gene: TRBD2
V gene: TRBV6-1
CDR3 DNA: TGTGCCAGCAGTGACGGACTAGCCTACGAGCAGTACTTC
CDR3 protein: CASSDGLAYEQYF

clone size: NA
J gene: TRBJ1-3
D gene: NA
V gene: TRBV4-1
CDR3 DNA: TGCGCCAGCAGCCAAGATGACACAGAAAGAAACACCATATATTTT
CDR3 protein: CASSQDDTERNTIYF

clone size: NA
J gene: TRBJ1-2
D gene: NA
V gene: TRBV28
CDR3 DNA: TGTGCCAGCCTCAACAGGGAGAGCGACTATGGCTACACCTTC
CDR3 protein: CASLNRESDYGYTF

clone size: NA
J gene: TRBJ2-7
D gene: NA
V gene: TRBV30
CDR3 DNA: TGTGCCTGGAGTCTCAATGCAGGGAGGAACCCCTACGAGCAGTACTTC
CDR3 protein: CAWSLNAGRNPYEQYF

clone size: NA
J gene: TRBJ2-2
D gene: TRBD2
V gene: TRBV7-6
CDR3 DNA: TGTGCCAGCAGCTATAGCGGGGGGGCAAACACCGGGGAGCTGTTTTTT
CDR3 protein: CASSYSGGANTGELFF

clone size: NA
J gene: TRBJ1-6
D gene: NA
V gene: TRBV4-3
CDR3 DNA: TGCGCCAGCAGCCAAGAAGGCAGGGATAATTCACCCCTCCACTTT
CDR3 protein: CASSQEGRDNSPLHF

clone size: NA
J gene: TRBJ2-5
D gene: TRBD2
V gene: TRBV6-2/TRBV6-3
CDR3 DNA: TGTGCCAGCAGCCGCTGGGGGGGGACCGAAGAGACCCAGTACTTC
CDR3 protein: CASSRWGGTEETQYF

clone size: NA
J gene: TRBJ1-3
D gene: NA
V gene: TRBV3-1/TRBV3-2
CDR3 DNA: TGTGCCAGCGGGGGCAACTCTGGAAACACCATATATTTT
CDR3 protein: CASGGNSGNTIYF

clone size: NA
J gene: TRBJ1-1
D gene: NA
V gene: TRBV27
CDR3 DNA: TGTGCCAGCAGTTTGAACAGGTACACTGAAGCTTTCTTT
CDR3 protein: CASSLNRYTEAFF

clone size: NA
J gene: TRBJ2-7
D gene: TRBD1
V gene: TRBV24-1
CDR3 DNA: TGTGCCACCAGTGATTTCTCCTATCCTGCCCGGACAGGAGCTTCCACCTACGAGCAGTACTTC
CDR3 protein: CATSDFSYPARTGASTYEQYF